The 12 T cell receptor beta chains given below trace back to one sample, sequenced in a study of T-cell memory formation after mild COVID-19. TCRdb analysed the 5' RACE reads with MiXCR anew, one entry per CDR3 protein. This table holds 250,000 to 300,000 distinct CDR3 sequences, over 15% found once. Sequencing was done on a sample of PBMCs or a T cell subset sorted from them (not recorded which). The source is a man aged 18-30 years who had mild COVID-19 (a few samples of this study predate the infection). Cell type and time point are not known.

The chain combines TRBV7-2 with TRBJ2-7, with D possibly TRBD1 on 6 matching bases. The CDR3 is made up of 15 amino acids. CDR1 is SGHTA and CDR2 is FQGNSA in the germline V gene. V was shortened by 5 bases and J by 0 bases, with 14 bases between the two germline ends. CDR3 sequence (DNA): TGTGCCAGCAGCGGCCGGGACACCGGCTCCTACGAGCAGTACTTC. Encoded protein: CASSGRDTGSYEQYF. The variable domain in full, with the rest retrieved from reference TRBV7-2 and TRBJ2-7, is GAGVSQSPSNKVTEKGKDVELRCDPISGHTALYWYRQSLGQGLEFLIYFQGNSAPDKSGLPSDRFSAERTGGSVSTLTIQRTQQEDSAVYLCASSGRDTGSYEQYFGPGTRLTVT.

The chain uses TRBV11-2 and TRBJ1-2; D call uncertain. Trimming left V 1 base short and J 3 bases short, with 6 bases between. The CDR3 spans 13 residues. CDR1 and CDR2 (germline): SGHAT, FQNNGV. CDR3 loop: CASSLAADYGYTF. The CDR3, as DNA: TGTGCCAGCAGCTTAGCGGCGGACTATGGCTACACCTTC. The variable domain in full, completed from reference TRBV11-2 and TRBJ1-2, reads EAGVAQSPRYKIIEKRQSVAFWCNPISGHATLYWYQQILGQGPKLLIQFQNNGVVDDSQLPKDRFSAERLKGVDSTLKIQPAKLEDSAVYLCASSLAADYGYTFGSGTRLTVV.

This clonotype was observed a few times. J is TRBJ2-5 and V is TRBV12-3 or TRBV12-4; D is undetermined. The CDR3 is made up of 14 amino acids. Deletions cut 3 bases from V and 5 bases from J, with 13 bases between. CDR3 region: CASSLGGSLETQYF. The CDR3 coding sequence is TGTGCCAGCAGTTTGGGCGGTTCACTGGAGACCCAGTACTTC.

In this sample, this clonotype turned up a few times. The J gene is TRBJ2-5, the V gene TRBV7-9; D call uncertain. V lost 1 base and J lost 7, with 10 bases in between. The germline gives CDR1 SEHNR, CDR2 FQNEAQ (reference sequence). The CDR3 sequence is 13 residues long. CDR3 in amino acids: CASSLEVTGTQYF. The DNA for the CDR3 is TGTGCCAGCAGCTTAGAAGTGACGGGGACCCAGTACTTC.

This sequence joins TRBV15 and TRBJ2-5, with D possibly being TRBD1 (6 bases). This CDR3 has 16 amino acids. CDR1 and CDR2 (germline): LNHNV, YYDKDF (reference sequence). Trimming removed 0 bases from V and 2 bases from J, with 13 bases in between. The CDR3: CATSRDLDSWQETQYF. The CDR3 nucleotides are TGTGCCACCAGCAGAGATCTGGACAGTTGGCAAGAGACCCAGTACTTC.

The J gene is TRBJ1-5, the V gene TRBV20-1, with unresolved D. Trimming took 0 bases from V and 5 from J, leaving 11 bases between them. CDR1 is DFQATT, CDR2 SNEGSKA, per germline (reference sequence). The CDR3 has 14 amino acids. CDR3 residues: CSARDTGVDQPQHF. CDR3 bases: TGCAGTGCTAGAGATACCGGGGTCGATCAGCCCCAGCATTTT.

V and J are TRBV20-1 and TRBJ1-2; D unresolved. Germline values: CDR1 DFQATT, CDR2 SNEGSKA (reference sequence). The CDR3 sequence is 13 residues long. Trimming left V 1 base short and J 4 bases short, with 10 bases between. The CDR3 DNA follows: TGCAGTGCTAGAGTGTTAGTAAGCTATGGCTACACCTTC. As protein: CSARVLVSYGYTF.

The chain recombines TRBV28 with TRBJ1-2; tentative D call: TRBD1 (6 bases). Trimming shortened V by 6 bases and J by 3 bases, and 14 bases separated the two germline ends. CDR1 and CDR2 from the germline V gene are MDHEN and SYDVKM. The length of the CDR3 is 14 residues. In DNA, the CDR3 is TGTGCCAGCAGGACCCCGGGACACTACTATGGCTACACCTTC. Protein: CASRTPGHYYGYTF.

This clonotype has only a few counts. The chain employs TRBV4-1 and TRBJ1-2, with D maybe TRBD1 (5 bases). Germline V gene lookup returns CDR1 MGHRA and CDR2 YSYEKL. Trimming shortened V by 1 base and J by 4 bases, and 10 bases separated the two germline ends. The CDR3 sequence is 14 residues long. The CDR3 protein is CASSQARVTYGYTF. The CDR3 region has the DNA TGCGCCAGCAGCCAAGCCAGGGTTACCTATGGCTACACCTTC.

This clonotype has a handful of counts. The rearrangement uses TRBV20-1 and TRBJ2-3, with D unresolved. Germline V gives CDR1 DFQATT, CDR2 SNEGSKA (reference sequence). This CDR3 is built from 13 residues. Trimming took off 6 bases at V and 0 bases at J, with 10 bases between the two ends. CDR3 in amino acids: CSAWVSSTDTQYF. CDR3 in DNA: TGCAGTGCGTGGGTATCTAGCACAGATACGCAGTATTTT.

The J gene is TRBJ2-3, the V gene TRBV25-1; D might be TRBD1 (6 bases). This CDR3 is built from 14 residues. V was clipped by 6 bases and J by 1 base, with 11 bases between them. Per the germline V gene, CDR1 is MGHDK and CDR2 is SYGVNS. The CDR3 DNA reads TGTGCCAGCAGGGACAGATGGGGCACAGATACGCAGTATTTT. Amino acids: CASRDRWGTDTQYF.

The chain combines TRBV7-9 with TRBJ1-2; 9 bases agree with TRBD1. Germline V gene lookup returns CDR1 SEHNR and CDR2 FQNEAQ (reference sequence). Germline trimming cut 2 bases from V and 4 bases from J; bases unmatched to any gene: 11. The CDR3 runs to 17 residues. This CDR3 reads CASSLIPGQGSTYGYTF. For the CDR3, the DNA is TGTGCCAGCAGCTTAATCCCGGGACAGGGCTCCACCTATGGCTACACCTTC.